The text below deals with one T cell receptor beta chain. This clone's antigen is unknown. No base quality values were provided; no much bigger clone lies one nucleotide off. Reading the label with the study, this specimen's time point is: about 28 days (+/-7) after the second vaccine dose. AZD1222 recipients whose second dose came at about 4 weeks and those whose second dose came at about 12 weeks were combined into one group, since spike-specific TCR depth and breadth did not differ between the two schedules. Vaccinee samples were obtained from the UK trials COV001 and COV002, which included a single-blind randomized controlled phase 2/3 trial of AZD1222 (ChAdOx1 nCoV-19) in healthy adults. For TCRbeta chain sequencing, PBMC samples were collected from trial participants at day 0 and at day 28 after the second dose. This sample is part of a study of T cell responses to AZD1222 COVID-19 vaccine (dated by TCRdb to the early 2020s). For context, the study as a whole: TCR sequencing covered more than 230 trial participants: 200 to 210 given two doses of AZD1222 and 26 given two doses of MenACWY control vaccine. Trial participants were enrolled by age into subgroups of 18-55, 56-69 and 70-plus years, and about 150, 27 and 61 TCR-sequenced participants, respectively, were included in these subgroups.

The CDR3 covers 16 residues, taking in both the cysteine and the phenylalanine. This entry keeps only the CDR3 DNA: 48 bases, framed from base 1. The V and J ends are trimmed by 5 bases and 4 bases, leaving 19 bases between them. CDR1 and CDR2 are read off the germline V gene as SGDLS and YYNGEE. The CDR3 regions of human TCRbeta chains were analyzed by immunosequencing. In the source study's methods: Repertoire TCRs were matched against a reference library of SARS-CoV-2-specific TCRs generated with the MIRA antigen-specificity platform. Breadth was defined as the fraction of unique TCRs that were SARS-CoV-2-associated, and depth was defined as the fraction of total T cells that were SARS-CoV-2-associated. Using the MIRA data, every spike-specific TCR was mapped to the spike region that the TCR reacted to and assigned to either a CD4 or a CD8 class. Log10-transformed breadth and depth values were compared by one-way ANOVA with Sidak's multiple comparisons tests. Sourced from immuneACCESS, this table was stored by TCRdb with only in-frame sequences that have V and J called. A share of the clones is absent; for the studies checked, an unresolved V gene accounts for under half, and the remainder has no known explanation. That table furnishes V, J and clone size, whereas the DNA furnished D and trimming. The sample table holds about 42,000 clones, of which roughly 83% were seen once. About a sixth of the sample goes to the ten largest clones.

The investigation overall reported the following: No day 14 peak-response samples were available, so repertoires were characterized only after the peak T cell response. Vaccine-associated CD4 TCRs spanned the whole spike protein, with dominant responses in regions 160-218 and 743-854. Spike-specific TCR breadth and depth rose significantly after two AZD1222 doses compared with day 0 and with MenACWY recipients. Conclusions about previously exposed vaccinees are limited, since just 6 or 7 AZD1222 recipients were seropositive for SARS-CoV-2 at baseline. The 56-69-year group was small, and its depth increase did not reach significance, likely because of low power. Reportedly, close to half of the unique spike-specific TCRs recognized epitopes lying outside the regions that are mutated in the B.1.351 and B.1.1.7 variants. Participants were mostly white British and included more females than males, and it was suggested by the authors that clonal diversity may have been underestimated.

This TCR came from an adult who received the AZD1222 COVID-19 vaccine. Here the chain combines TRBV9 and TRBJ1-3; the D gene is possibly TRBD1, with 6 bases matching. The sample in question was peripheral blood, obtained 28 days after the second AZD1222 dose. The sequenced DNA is TGTGCCAGCAGTACAGTATCATCAGGGGAGGGAAACACCATATATTTT. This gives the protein CASSTVSSGEGNTIYF.